Detailed here is one TCR beta chain. This clone's antigen is unknown. No much larger clone exists at a distance of one base, and base qualities are not known. Patients with a history of autoimmune disease or receiving systemic immunosuppression were excluded from the trial. Peripheral blood for TCR sequencing was collected from all dose cohorts at baseline, on cycle 4 day 1, and on cycle 7 day 1. Samples were obtained from an open-label, multicenter, first-in-human phase I dose-escalation trial of ivuxolimab. The trial enrolled adults with locally advanced or metastatic head and neck squamous cell, hepatocellular, melanoma or renal cell carcinoma. CD4+ and CD8+ T cells were sorted separately from peripheral blood before TCR sequencing. The data originate from a study of OX40 agonist ivuxolimab in advanced cancers. Broadly, across the study: Ivuxolimab was an agonistic, fully human IgG2 monoclonal antibody directed against OX40 (CD134), a costimulatory receptor. Intravenous ivuxolimab was administered to patients every 2 weeks at six dose levels: 0.01, 0.1, 0.3, 1.5, 3 and 10 mg/kg. Of the approximately 50 dose-escalation patients, hepatocellular carcinoma was present in some 19, melanoma in roughly 15, renal cell carcinoma in 9 and head and neck cancer in 9. A male proportion of around 80% and a mean age of about 60 years, ranging from 23 to 79, were recorded for the dose-escalation cohort. Prior anti-PD-1, anti-PD-L1 or anti-CTLA-4 therapy was permitted, and checkpoint inhibitors had been received by around 39% of dose-escalation patients. Partial responses were achieved by three dose-escalation patients, of whom one had hepatocellular carcinoma and two had cutaneous melanoma. The point of sequencing TCRbeta in the periphery was to test whether ivuxolimab changed TCR sequence diversity and drove clonal T-cell expansion. The paper describes the monotherapy dose-escalation part (N = 52 patients) of the phase I trial of ivuxolimab.

General findings and caveats noted by the study authors: Low levels of normalized T-cell clonal expansion were also seen in some nonresponding patients. The antigen specificity of the peripheral T cells that underwent clonal expansion was not determined. At doses of 0.1 to 3.0 mg/kg, clonal expansion of both CD4+ and CD8+ blood T cells was observed from baseline to week 6. In partial responders in the 0.1-3.0 mg/kg groups, normalized peripheral clonal expansion was found to be among the lowest, especially among CD8+ T cells. On average, CD8+ T cells showed more expanded clones than CD4+ T cells after ivuxolimab.

To sequence the TCRbeta CDR3 region, genomic DNA was isolated from the sorted cells. The immunoSEQ Assay was used for sequencing of TCRbeta CDR3 regions. TCRdb carries this immuneACCESS record with in-frame sequences only. Its versions omit some clonotypes, under half of them owing to an unresolved V gene in the studies checked, with the rest unexplained. For this sample there are tens of thousands of clones; roughly nine tenths appear just once. The ten biggest clones cover 8% to 10% of the sample. The CDR3 runs 16 amino acids, cysteine and phenylalanine included. Of all the DNA, just the CDR3 is kept, 48 bases in frame from base 1. The germline V gene supplies CDR1 ENHRY and CDR2 SYGVKD. Trimming accounts for 2 bases at V and 0 bases at J, while the number of junction bases matched to no gene is 5.

The specimen was CD4+ or CD8+ T cells sorted from blood, collected in a trial of the OX40 agonist ivuxolimab. This TCR was sampled from an adult with an advanced solid tumor such as melanoma, head and neck, liver or kidney cancer. The sequence links TRBV10-3 to TRBJ1-2, with 8 bases in between that match TRBD1. The CDR3 protein is CAISETQGVPNYGYTF. The nucleotide sequence is TGTGCCATCAGTGAGACACAGGGGGTGCCTAACTATGGCTACACCTTC.